This section outlines one T cell receptor (beta chain) sequence together with its context. This specimen belongs to a study of ipilimumab plus nivolumab after autologous stem cell transplantation. Germline values: CDR1 SGHNT, CDR2 YYREEE (reference sequence). Losses at the gene ends were 4 bases for V and 2 bases for J; bases not matched to a gene: 13. This CDR3 has 19 amino acids. The assay was immunoSEQ multiplex PCR, and TCRdb's table has in-frame clones only and misses some. The sample lists approximately 84,000 clones; 75% to 85% were seen once. The clonotype comes from a male donor with diffuse large B-cell lymphoma. V and J are TRBV5-4 and TRBJ2-7, with 15 bases that match TRBD2. The sample was PBMCs, taken in a trial of ipilimumab plus nivolumab as post-transplant consolidation. CDR3 sequence reads: CASSPGLAGGLKKTYEQYF. The DNA for the CDR3 is TGTGCCAGCAGCCCCGGACTAGCGGGGGGGCTTAAGAAGACCTACGAGCAGTACTTC.